A selection of T cell receptor beta chains follows, all from one sample in a study of T cells in Graves' hyperthyroidism and ophthalmopathy. TCRdb reprocessed the multiplex PCR reads via MiXCR and lists one record per CDR3 protein. The repertoire has a few hundred thousand distinct CDR3 sequences, 46% of them found once; the top ten carry around 44%. The sample consisted of peripheral blood or thyroid tissue (not recorded which). The receptors derive from an adult woman with Graves' disease, either hyperthyroidism or ophthalmopathy (not recorded which). CDR3s include the opening cysteine and the closing phenylalanine or tryptophan. D genes are given only for firm matches. Only some rows state a clone size, as once, few, many or a class for expanded clones.

TRBJ1-6	NA	15	TRBV25-1	NA	TGTGCCAGCAGGCAGGCGGGGACCGGGGGGACACCCCTCCACTTT	CASRQAGTGGTPLHF
TRBJ2-7	TRBD1	14	TRBV10-3	few	TGTGCCATCAGTGGGGACAGGGGGACGGACGAGCAGTACTTC	CAISGDRGTDEQYF
TRBJ1-5	NA	15	TRBV4-2	NA	TGTGCCAGCAGCCAAGCAGGGGAGGGCAATCAGCCCCAACATTTT	CASSQAGEGNQPQHF
TRBJ1-2	TRBD1	14	TRBV27	many	TGTGCCAGCAGACCACAGGGGGCGGGCTATGGCTACACCTTC	CASRPQGAGYGYTF
TRBJ2-5	TRBD2	13	TRBV6-2/TRBV6-3	NA	TGTGCCAGCAATCCGGGAGGGGGAGAGACCCAGTACTTC	CASNPGGGETQYF
TRBJ1-5	NA	15	TRBV7-2	few	TGTGCCAGCAGCGCCTGGTGGGGGGGCAATCAGCCCCAGCATTTT	CASSAWWGGNQPQHF
TRBJ2-5	NA	14	TRBV7-8	NA	TGTGACAGCCAGGGAGTCGTGGGCACAGATACGCAGTACTTC	CDSQGVVGTDTQYF
TRBJ2-7	TRBD2	14	TRBV2	few	TGTGCCAGCAGTGAAATAGCGGGAGAATCCCACCGGTACTTC	CASSEIAGESHRYF
TRBJ1-6	NA	12	TRBV10-3	many	TGTGCCGCGTCGAAAGCGGGTTCACCCCTCCACTTT	CAASKAGSPLHF
TRBJ2-7	NA	13	TRBV2	NA	TGTGCCAGCAGTGGCTGGACAGTGTACGAGCAGTACTTC	CASSGWTVYEQYF
TRBJ2-7	NA	14	TRBV10-3	few	TGTGCCATCAGTGATCCGGGACATACCTACGAGCAGTACTTC	CAISDPGHTYEQYF
TRBJ1-2	NA	15	TRBV7-9	many	TGTGCCAGCAGCCTACAACAGGGTTTTGGAACGGGCTACACCTTC	CASSLQQGFGTGYTF
TRBJ2-5	TRBD1	13	TRBV20-1	NA	TGCAGTGCTCTGGGACAGGAAGGCTTGACCCAGTACTTC	CSALGQEGLTQYF
TRBJ2-7	NA	13	TRBV20-1	many	TGCAGTGCCCCTAGAGGGGCAGTATACGAGCAGTACTTC	CSAPRGAVYEQYF
TRBJ2-7	NA	12	TRBV6-6	once	TGTGCCAGCAGTGAGGGGGAAAGCGAGCAGTACTTC	CASSEGESEQYF
TRBJ1-2	NA	13	TRBV20-1	NA	TGCAGTGCTAGTGTTGGGAGGAACTATGGCTACACCTTC	CSASVGRNYGYTF
TRBJ2-5	NA	14	TRBV7-9	NA	TGTGCCAGCAGCACTTGGACGGATCAAGAGACCCAGTACTTC	CASSTWTDQETQYF
TRBJ2-5	NA	17	TRBV12-3/TRBV12-4	NA	TGTGCCAGCAGCACCGTGACTCCCAATATCCGCCAGGAGACCCAGTACTTC	CASSTVTPNIRQETQYF
TRBJ1-5	NA	9	TRBV11-2	many	TGTGCCAGCAGCTTGTCCCAGCATTTT	CASSLSQHF
TRBJ2-2	NA	14	TRBV19	NA	TGTGCCAGTAGTATAAGACGAGCTTCCGGGGAGCTGTTTTTT	CASSIRRASGELFF
TRBJ1-6	TRBD1	13	TRBV20-1	once	TGCAGCGCTGAGGACAGGGAAGGTTCACCCCTCCACTTT	CSAEDREGSPLHF
TRBJ2-6	NA	16	TRBV6-2/TRBV6-3	many	TGTGCCAGCAGGACGACAGCCGACTCTGGGGCCAACGTCCTGACTTTC	CASRTTADSGANVLTF
TRBJ1-6	NA	15	TRBV7-8	NA	TGTGCCAGCAGCTTAAGTAGACAGCTAAATTCACCCCTCCACTTT	CASSLSRQLNSPLHF
TRBJ1-4	TRBD1	13	TRBV6-6	many	TGTGCCAGCAGCGACAGGGGGGGTGAAAAACTGTTTTTT	CASSDRGGEKLFF
TRBJ1-6	TRBD1	15	TRBV5-8	many	TGTGCCAGCAGCTTGGGAACAGGGGGCACTTCACCCCTCCACTTT	CASSLGTGGTSPLHF
TRBJ2-5	NA	12	TRBV10-3	NA	TGTGCCATCATGGAGGGGGCAGAGACCCAGTACTTC	CAIMEGAETQYF
TRBJ2-2	TRBD1	17	TRBV5-1	NA	TGCGCCAGCAGCTACTCCGGGACAGGGTCCATCACCGGGGAGCTGTTTTTT	CASSYSGTGSITGELFF
TRBJ2-5	TRBD2	13	TRBV6-1	NA	TGTGCCAGCAGGGGAGGGGATAGGGAGACCCAGTACTTC	CASRGGDRETQYF
TRBJ2-7	NA	12	TRBV29-1	NA	TGCAGCTCTGGGAGACAGAGCTACGAGCAGTACTTC	CSSGRQSYEQYF
TRBJ2-7	TRBD2	17	TRBV7-9	few	TGTGCCAGCAGCGCCGCGGGACTAGCGGGCCGCTCCTACGAGCAGTACTTC	CASSAAGLAGRSYEQYF
TRBJ2-7	NA	15	TRBV12-3/TRBV12-4	NA	TGTGCCAGCAGGGGGCCGGACACCCCTTTCTACGAGCAGTACTTC	CASRGPDTPFYEQYF
TRBJ1-1	NA	15	TRBV20-1	NA	TGCAGTGCTAGCTCCCTACAGGGAATGAACACTGAAGCTTTCTTT	CSASSLQGMNTEAFF
TRBJ1-5	TRBD1	13	TRBV19	many	TGTGCCAGTAGGGACAGGGAGTCTCAGCCCCAGCATTTT	CASRDRESQPQHF
TRBJ2-7	TRBD1	15	TRBV20-1	NA	TGCAGTGCTACCAGGGGGGACAGGCGATCCTACGAGCAGTACTTC	CSATRGDRRSYEQYF
TRBJ2-2	TRBD2	17	TRBV15	few	TGTGCCACCAGCAGAGGAGGGACTAGCGCGAACACCGGGGAGCTGTTTTTT	CATSRGGTSANTGELFF
TRBJ2-7	TRBD2	15	TRBV29-1	many	TGCAGCGTTGCTCATGGGACTAGCGGGAGTTACGAGCAGTACTTC	CSVAHGTSGSYEQYF
TRBJ1-5	NA	14	TRBV4-3	many	TGCGCCAGCAGCCAAGGCCAGGGCGAGCAGCCCCAGCATTTT	CASSQGQGEQPQHF
TRBJ1-2	TRBD1	13	TRBV7-6	many	TGTGCCAGCAGCGCCGGGACAGGGTACGGCTACACCTTC	CASSAGTGYGYTF
TRBJ1-2	NA	15	TRBV10-2	few	TGTGCCAGCAGTTTACCTCCCAGAGCTAACTATGGCTACACCTTC	CASSLPPRANYGYTF
TRBJ2-7	TRBD1	14	TRBV10-3	few	TGTGCCATCAGGGAAACAGGGGCGAGAGACGAGCAGTACTTC	CAIRETGARDEQYF
TRBJ2-7	NA	11	TRBV11-3	NA	TGTGCCAGCAGCACCTCCTCGAATCAGTACTTC	CASSTSSNQYF
TRBJ2-7	NA	13	TRBV7-9	few	TGTGCCAGCAACGTAACAGCGAGTTACGAGCAGTACTTC	CASNVTASYEQYF
TRBJ2-6	NA	15	TRBV14	many	TGTGCCAGCAGCCTCTCGCGCTCTGGGGCCAACGTCCTGACTTTC	CASSLSRSGANVLTF
TRBJ1-1	NA	12	TRBV7-9	NA	TGTGCCAGCAGCTCGATGGGTGTTGAAGCTTTCTTT	CASSSMGVEAFF
TRBJ1-2	NA	12	TRBV6-1	NA	TGTGCCAGCAGTGAAGCGCTTGATGGCTACACCTTC	CASSEALDGYTF
TRBJ2-7	NA	14	TRBV20-1	many	TGCAGTGCTCCCGGGAGTCTAGCCTGGGACGAGCAGTACTTC	CSAPGSLAWDEQYF
TRBJ1-4	NA	11	TRBV7-2	many	TGTGCCAGCAGCCCCGGGTGGAAACTGTTTTTT	CASSPGWKLFF
TRBJ2-7	NA	11	TRBV7-2	NA	TGTGCCAGCAGATCCTTTTACGAGCAGTACTTC	CASRSFYEQYF
TRBJ1-5	TRBD1	15	TRBV5-1	NA	TGCGCCAGCAGCTCAGAGACAGGGGACAATCAGCCCCAGCATTTT	CASSSETGDNQPQHF
TRBJ1-5	NA	15	TRBV7-9	few	TGTGCCAGCAGCCCAATGTCAGGGGCCCATCAGCCCCAGCATTTT	CASSPMSGAHQPQHF
TRBJ1-2	TRBD1	11	TRBV19	NA	TGTGCCACCTCCCAGGGGGATGGCTACACCTTC	CATSQGDGYTF
TRBJ1-3	NA	15	TRBV3-1	few	TGTGCCAGCAGCCAAGTGAGGGGGTTCGGAAACACCATATATTTT	CASSQVRGFGNTIYF
TRBJ1-4	NA	14	TRBV7-9	few	TGTGCCAGCAGCTCTGACGGGGGGAGGGAAAAACTGTTTTTT	CASSSDGGREKLFF
TRBJ1-4	NA	17	TRBV20-1	NA	TGCAGTGCAAACCGGGACATCCATTGGAGGTCGAGTGAAAAACTGTTTTTT	CSANRDIHWRSSEKLFF
TRBJ1-2	TRBD1	17	TRBV29-1	many	TGCAGCGCCGCACAGGACAGGACGATGACAAATTACTATGGCTACACCTTC	CSAAQDRTMTNYYGYTF
TRBJ1-5	NA	18	TRBV7-2	many	TGTGCCAGCAGCTTACGTGATAGTGGACTAGTTAACAATCAGCCCCAGCATTTT	CASSLRDSGLVNNQPQHF